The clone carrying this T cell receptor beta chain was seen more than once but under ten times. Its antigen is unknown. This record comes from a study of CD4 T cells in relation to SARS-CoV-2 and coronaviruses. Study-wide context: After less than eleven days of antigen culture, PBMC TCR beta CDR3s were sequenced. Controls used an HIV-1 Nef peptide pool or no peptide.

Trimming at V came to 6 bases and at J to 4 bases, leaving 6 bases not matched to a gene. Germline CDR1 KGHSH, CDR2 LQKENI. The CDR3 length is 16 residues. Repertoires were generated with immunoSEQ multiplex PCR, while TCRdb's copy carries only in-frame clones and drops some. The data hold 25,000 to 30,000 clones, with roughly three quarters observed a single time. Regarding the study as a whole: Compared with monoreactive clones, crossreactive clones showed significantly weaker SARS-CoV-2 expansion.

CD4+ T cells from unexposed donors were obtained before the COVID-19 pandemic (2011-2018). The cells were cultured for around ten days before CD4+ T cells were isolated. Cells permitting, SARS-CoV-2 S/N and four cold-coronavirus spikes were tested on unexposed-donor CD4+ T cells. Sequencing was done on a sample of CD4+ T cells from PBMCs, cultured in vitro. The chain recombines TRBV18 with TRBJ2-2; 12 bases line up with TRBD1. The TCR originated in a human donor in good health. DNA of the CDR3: TGTGCCAGCTCGGGACAGGGGGCCGTCGGCACCGGGGAGCTGTTTTTT. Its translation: CASSGQGAVGTGELFF.